This is a list of T cell receptor beta chains from one sample in a study of T cell repertoires in cytomegalovirus infection. Each CDR3 protein gets one entry after TCRdb re-called the reads with MiXCR. The sample shows approximately 250,000 distinct CDR3 sequences, 9.1% of them seen only once. The sequencing input was PBMCs. The receptors shown here come from a human donor in good health (CMV status not recorded). Some clones in this sample may be carry-over from other donors' samples. Each CDR3 is given with its conserved first and last residue. A D gene is named only where the DNA matches it firmly. Expanded clones get a size class; other rows say once, few or many, or leave the size out.

V,D,J,size,CDR3,DNA
TRBV7-2,.,TRBJ2-3,many,CASSSDRRTDTQYF,TGTGCCAGCAGCTCGGACAGACGCACAGATACGCAGTATTTT
TRBV6-1,TRBD1,TRBJ1-3,.,CASRQQGAAGNTIYF,TGTGCCAGCAGACAACAGGGGGCGGCTGGAAACACCATATATTTT
TRBV2,TRBD1,TRBJ1-5,.,CASRDRTGTNQPQHF,TGTGCCAGCAGGGACCGGACAGGGACAAATCAGCCCCAGCATTTT
TRBV7-2,.,TRBJ2-7,many,CASSLLIQSSYEQYF,TGTGCCAGCAGCCTCCTTATCCAGAGCTCCTACGAGCAGTACTTC
TRBV28,.,TRBJ2-7,many,CASRMTGGRYEQYF,TGTGCCAGCAGGATGACAGGTGGCCGTTACGAGCAGTACTTC
TRBV7-2,.,TRBJ2-5,many,CASSLDLRGQETQYF,TGTGCCAGCAGCTTAGATCTGAGGGGGCAAGAGACCCAGTACTTC
TRBV7-3,TRBD1,TRBJ2-5,.,CASSLQGAPGETQYF,TGTGCCAGCAGCTTACAGGGGGCGCCGGGAGAGACCCAGTACTTC
TRBV10-2,TRBD2,TRBJ2-7,.,CASNFRTSPREQYF,TGCGCCAGCAATTTTCGGACTAGTCCTAGGGAGCAGTACTTC
TRBV7-9,.,TRBJ2-7,many,CASSLGPSSSEQYF,TGTGCCAGCAGCTTAGGCCCCTCGTCGAGCGAGCAGTACTTC
TRBV7-3,.,TRBJ1-1,many,CASSLSGAGVYTEAFF,TGTGCCAGCAGCTTAAGCGGGGCAGGGGTATACACTGAAGCTTTCTTT
TRBV2,TRBD1,TRBJ2-3,many,CASRPGGTTDTQYF,TGTGCCAGCAGACCAGGGGGCACGACAGATACGCAGTATTTT
TRBV28,TRBD2,TRBJ2-3,.,CASRKAGGGSDTQYF,TGTGCCAGCAGGAAAGCGGGGGGTGGCTCAGATACGCAGTATTTT
TRBV11-2,.,TRBJ2-2,many,CASSLTGGTGELFF,TGTGCCAGCAGCTTGACTGGGGGCACCGGGGAGCTGTTTTTT
TRBV7-8,.,TRBJ2-5,.,CASSTLGPATQYF,TGTGCCAGCAGCACTCTTGGTCCCGCGACCCAGTACTTC
TRBV7-8,TRBD1,TRBJ2-2,many,CASSSRGQGTGELFF,TGTGCCAGCAGCTCCAGGGGGCAGGGCACCGGGGAGCTGTTTTTT
TRBV18,.,TRBJ2-6,few,CASSPITGRRSSGANVLTF,TGTGCCAGCTCACCTATTACGGGACGGAGAAGCTCTGGGGCCAACGTCCTGACTTTC
TRBV7-2,TRBD2,TRBJ2-5,many,CASSRGLAETQYF,TGTGCCAGCAGCCGGGGACTAGCGGAGACCCAGTACTTC
TRBV14,.,TRBJ1-1,many,CASSHKQGGTEAFF,TGTGCCAGCAGCCACAAACAAGGAGGCACTGAAGCTTTCTTT
TRBV6-1,TRBD1,TRBJ1-1,many,CASTDRVATEAFF,TGTGCCAGCACTGACAGGGTGGCCACTGAAGCTTTCTTT
TRBV7-2,TRBD1,TRBJ1-2,many,CASRFPGQGARYGYTF,TGTGCCAGCAGATTTCCAGGACAGGGGGCGCGATATGGCTACACCTTC
TRBV12-3/TRBV12-4,TRBD2,TRBJ2-6,.,CASTLAGLGANVLTF,TGTGCCAGCACCCTAGCGGGACTGGGGGCCAACGTCCTGACTTTC
TRBV7-2,.,TRBJ1-3,few,CASSPLGGGGNTIYF,TGTGCCAGCAGCCCACTGGGGGGAGGTGGAAACACCATATATTTT
TRBV18,.,TRBJ1-1,.,CASSLDMIEAFF,TGTGCCAGCTCACTTGACATGATTGAAGCTTTCTTT
TRBV14,TRBD2,TRBJ2-7,few,CASSQVQRGRVEQYF,TGTGCCAGCAGCCAAGTTCAGCGGGGGAGGGTCGAGCAGTACTTC
TRBV4-3,.,TRBJ1-5,many,CASSQGQGGKGQPQHF,TGCGCCAGCAGCCAAGGTCAAGGGGGTAAGGGTCAGCCCCAGCATTTT
TRBV7-2,TRBD2,TRBJ2-1,many,CASSPLGGSYNEQFF,TGTGCCAGCAGCCCCTTGGGCGGGAGTTACAATGAGCAGTTCTTC
TRBV28,.,TRBJ1-1,.,CASSSRRVEAFF,TGTGCCAGCAGTTCCCGAAGGGTTGAAGCTTTCTTT
TRBV7-2,TRBD2,TRBJ2-1,many,CASSRRLAGAHNEQFF,TGTGCCAGCAGCCGAAGATTAGCGGGGGCCCACAATGAGCAGTTCTTC
TRBV20-1,.,TRBJ1-3,many,CSARVTGTGNTIYF,TGCAGTGCTAGGGTCACGGGTACTGGAAACACCATATATTTT
TRBV2,.,TRBJ1-2,few,CASSVGQGYTF,TGTGCCAGCAGTGTTGGGCAGGGCTACACCTTC
TRBV7-8,.,TRBJ1-4,many,CASSLDSGREKLFF,TGTGCCAGCAGCTTAGATTCAGGCCGGGAAAAACTGTTTTTT
TRBV7-9,.,TRBJ1-2,many,CASSLENQGPGYTF,TGTGCCAGCAGCTTAGAAAACCAAGGGCCTGGCTACACCTTC
TRBV28,.,TRBJ1-5,few,CASSPPTLQPQHF,TGTGCCAGCAGTCCCCCGACACTTCAGCCCCAGCATTTT
TRBV7-2,TRBD2,TRBJ2-1,many,CASSFTSGTYNEQFF,TGTGCCAGCAGCTTCACTAGCGGTACCTACAATGAGCAGTTCTTC
TRBV6-1,.,TRBJ2-7,few,CASSDRGPSYEQYF,TGTGCCAGCAGTGACAGGGGTCCTTCCTACGAGCAGTACTTC
TRBV7-2,.,TRBJ1-4,many,CASSRRVNEKLFF,TGTGCCAGCAGCCGCAGGGTTAATGAAAAACTGTTTTTT
TRBV6-5,TRBD2,TRBJ2-1,few,CASSQPLRGTSGNGYEQFF,TGTGCCAGCAGCCAACCCCTCCGTGGGACTAGCGGTAACGGGTATGAGCAGTTCTTC
TRBV7-4,.,TRBJ1-1,many,CASSLFETAFF,TGTGCCAGCAGCTTATTTGAGACCGCTTTCTTT
TRBV28,.,TRBJ1-2,.,CASSLGGTIGGYTF,TGTGCCAGCAGTTTGGGCGGGACGATTGGTGGCTACACCTTC
TRBV9,TRBD1,TRBJ1-2,few,CASSVTGTGDGYTF,TGTGCCAGCAGCGTAACCGGGACAGGGGATGGCTACACCTTC
TRBV28,.,TRBJ1-5,few,CASVATSNQPQHF,TGTGCCAGCGTAGCGACAAGCAATCAGCCCCAGCATTTT
TRBV19,.,TRBJ1-1,.,CASMRVQGDTEAFF,TGTGCCAGTATGAGGGTCCAAGGGGACACTGAAGCTTTCTTT
TRBV27,.,TRBJ2-7,many,CASSLVGAREQYF,TGTGCCAGCAGTTTGGTCGGGGCCAGGGAGCAGTACTTC
TRBV6-8,.,TRBJ2-6,many,CASSYEGAAISGANVLTF,TGTGCCAGCAGTTACGAAGGGGCGGCGATCTCTGGGGCCAACGTCCTGACTTTC